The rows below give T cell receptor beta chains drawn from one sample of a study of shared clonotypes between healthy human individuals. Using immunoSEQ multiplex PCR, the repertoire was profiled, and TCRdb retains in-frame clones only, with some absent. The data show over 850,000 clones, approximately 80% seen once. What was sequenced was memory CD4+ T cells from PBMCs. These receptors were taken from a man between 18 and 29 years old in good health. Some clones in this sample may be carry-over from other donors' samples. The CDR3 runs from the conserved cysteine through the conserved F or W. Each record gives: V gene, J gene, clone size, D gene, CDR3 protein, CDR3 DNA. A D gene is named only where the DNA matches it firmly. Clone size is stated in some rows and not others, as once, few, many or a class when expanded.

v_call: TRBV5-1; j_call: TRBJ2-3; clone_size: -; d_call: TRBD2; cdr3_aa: CASSVAGGWSTDTQYF; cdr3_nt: TGCGCCAGCAGCGTAGCGGGAGGCTGGAGCACAGATACGCAGTATTTT
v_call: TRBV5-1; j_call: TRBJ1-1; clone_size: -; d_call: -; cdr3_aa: CASSPSLNTEAFF; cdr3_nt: TGCGCCAGCAGCCCGTCCCTGAACACTGAAGCTTTCTTT
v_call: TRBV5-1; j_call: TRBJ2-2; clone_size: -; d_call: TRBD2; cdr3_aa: CASSPTPLAGSTGELFF; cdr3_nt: TGCGCCAGCAGCCCGACCCCACTAGCGGGATCCACCGGGGAGCTGTTTTTT
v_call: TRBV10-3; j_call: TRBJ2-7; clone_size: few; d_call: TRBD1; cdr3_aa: CAIRPRSGQGAYEQYF; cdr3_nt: TGTGCCATCAGACCTCGTTCGGGACAGGGGGCCTACGAGCAGTACTTC
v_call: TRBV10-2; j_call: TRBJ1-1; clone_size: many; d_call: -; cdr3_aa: CASQTGNTEAFF; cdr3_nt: TGCGCCAGTCAGACAGGGAACACTGAAGCTTTCTTT
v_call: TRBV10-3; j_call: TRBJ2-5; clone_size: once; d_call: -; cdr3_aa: CAISESASGETQYF; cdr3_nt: TGTGCCATCAGTGAGTCGGCCAGTGGAGAGACCCAGTACTTC
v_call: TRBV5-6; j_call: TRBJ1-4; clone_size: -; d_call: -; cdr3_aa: CASSQQNAGGEKLFF; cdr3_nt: TGTGCCAGCAGCCAACAAAACGCGGGGGGTGAAAAACTGTTTTTT
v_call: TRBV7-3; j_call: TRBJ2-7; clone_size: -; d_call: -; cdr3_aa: CASSLPYEQYF; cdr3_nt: TGTGCCAGCAGCTTACCCTACGAGCAGTACTTC
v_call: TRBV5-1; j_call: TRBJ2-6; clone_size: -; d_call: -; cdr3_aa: CASSPIVLGRSGANVLTF; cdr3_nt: TGCGCCAGCAGCCCAATCGTTTTGGGCAGGTCTGGGGCCAACGTCCTGACTTTC
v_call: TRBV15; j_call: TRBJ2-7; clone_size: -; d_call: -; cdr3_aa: CATSRERGSVSYEQYF; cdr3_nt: TGTGCCACCAGCAGAGAACGGGGTTCTGTCTCCTACGAGCAGTACTTC
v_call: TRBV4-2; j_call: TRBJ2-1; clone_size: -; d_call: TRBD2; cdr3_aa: CASSQVLASGRHEQFF; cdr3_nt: TGTGCCAGCAGCCAAGTTCTCGCTAGCGGGAGGCATGAGCAGTTCTTC
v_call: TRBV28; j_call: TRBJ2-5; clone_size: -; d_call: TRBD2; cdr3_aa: CASSLGSGKGRETQYF; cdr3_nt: TGTGCCAGCAGTTTGGGGAGCGGGAAGGGTAGAGAGACCCAGTACTTC
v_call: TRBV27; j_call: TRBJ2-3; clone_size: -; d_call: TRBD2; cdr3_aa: CASSFGGGPADTQYF; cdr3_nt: TGTGCCAGCAGTTTTGGGGGAGGGCCGGCAGATACGCAGTATTTT
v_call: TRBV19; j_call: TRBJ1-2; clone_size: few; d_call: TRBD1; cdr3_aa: CASSPHRGQNYGYTF; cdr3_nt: TGTGCCAGTAGTCCCCACAGGGGTCAGAACTATGGCTACACCTTC
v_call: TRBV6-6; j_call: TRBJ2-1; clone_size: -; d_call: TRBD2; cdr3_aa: CASTWGTSGRNEQFF; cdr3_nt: TGTGCCAGCACTTGGGGGACTAGCGGGAGGAATGAGCAGTTCTTC
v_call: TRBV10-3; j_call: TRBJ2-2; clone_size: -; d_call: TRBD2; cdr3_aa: CAIRGTSGSSGGELFF; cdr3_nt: TGTGCCATCAGAGGGACTAGCGGGAGTTCGGGCGGGGAGCTGTTTTTT
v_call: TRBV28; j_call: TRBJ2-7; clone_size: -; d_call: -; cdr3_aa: CASSSPQGWTYEQYF; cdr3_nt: TGTGCCAGCAGTTCCCCCCAGGGCTGGACCTACGAGCAGTACTTC
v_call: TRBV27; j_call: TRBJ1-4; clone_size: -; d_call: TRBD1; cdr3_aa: CASSFRRTGVKGEGKLFF; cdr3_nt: TGTGCCAGCAGTTTTCGGCGGACAGGGGTGAAGGGAGAGGGAAAACTGTTTTTT
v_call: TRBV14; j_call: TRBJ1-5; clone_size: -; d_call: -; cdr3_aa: CASSPTGNQPQHF; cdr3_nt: TGTGCCAGCAGCCCGACGGGCAATCAGCCCCAGCATTTT
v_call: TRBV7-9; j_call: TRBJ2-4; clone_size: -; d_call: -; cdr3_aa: CASRQGWGIAKNIQYF; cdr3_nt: TGTGCCAGCAGGCAGGGGTGGGGGATAGCCAAAAACATTCAGTACTTC
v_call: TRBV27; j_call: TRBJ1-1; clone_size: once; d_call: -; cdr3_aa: CASSFSGSGGAFF; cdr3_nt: TGTGCCAGCAGTTTTTCGGGAAGTGGAGGAGCTTTCTTT
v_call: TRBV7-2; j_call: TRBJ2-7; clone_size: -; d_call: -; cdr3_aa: CASSPDYIPYEQYF; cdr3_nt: TGTGCCAGCAGCCCTGATTATATACCCTACGAGCAGTACTTC
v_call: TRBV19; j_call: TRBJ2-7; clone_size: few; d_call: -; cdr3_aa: CASSMMGRTSYEQYF; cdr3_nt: TGTGCCAGTAGTATGATGGGACGGACCAGCTACGAGCAGTACTTC
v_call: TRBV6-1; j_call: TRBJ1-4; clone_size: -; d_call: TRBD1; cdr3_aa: CASSGTGGNEKLFF; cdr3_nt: TGTGCCAGCAGTGGGACAGGGGGTAATGAAAAACTGTTTTTT